These 10 T cell receptor beta chains were sequenced from one sample in a study of T cells in Graves' hyperthyroidism and ophthalmopathy. The investigators amplified TCR beta CDR3 regions from RNA transcripts. First-round RT-PCR with HTBI primers amplified the TCR CDR3 region. TCRdb processed the multiplex PCR reads anew with MiXCR; each CDR3 protein has one entry. The sample carries roughly 100,000 distinct CDR3 sequences, just over 50% recorded once. The sequencing sample was made of blood. These TCRs come from a woman aged 40 to 50 with Graves' hyperthyroidism.

This clonotype was recorded a few times. The chain has TRBV2 and TRBJ1-1; D remains ambiguous. This CDR3 is 14 amino acids long. Germline-derived CDR1 and CDR2 are SNHLY and FYNNEI. This CDR3 reads CARDWQRGGTEAFF. The CDR3 DNA reads TGTGCTAGAGATTGGCAACGGGGAGGGACTGAAGCTTTCTTT.

Concerning this clonotype: This may be a read error: a much more frequent sequence differs by one nucleotide. The genes are TRBV20-1 and TRBJ2-2, with D possibly being TRBD2 (5 bases). Germline V lookup: CDR1 DFQATT, CDR2 SNEGSKA (reference sequence). This CDR3 is built from 15 residues. The V and J ends lost 3 bases and 5 bases respectively, with 16 bases between them. CDR3 nucleotides: TGCAGTGCTAGCTTCGTGGGAGTAGGGACCGGGGAGCTGTTTTTT. This sequence encodes CSASFVGVGTGELFF.

With regard to this clonotype: A read error may be the cause here, since a much bigger clone is one base away. This rearrangement joins TRBV29-1 to TRBJ2-3; D is perhaps TRBD2 (6 bases). Germline CDR1 SQVTM, CDR2 ANQGSEA. This CDR3 has 17 amino acids. Written as DNA, the CDR3 is TGCAGCGTTGAAGGGTCAGTACTAGCCACTAGCACAGATACGCAGTGTTTT. It encodes CSVEGSVLATSTDTQCF.

The chain carries TRBV3-1 and TRBJ2-6, with a tentative D call TRBD1 (6 bases). CDR1 is LGHDT, CDR2 YNNKEL, per germline (reference sequence). Trimming took 1 base from V and 0 from J, leaving 22 bases between them. This CDR3 is built from 21 residues. CDR3 region: CASSQVVGAGTPSSGANVLTF. For the CDR3, the DNA is TGTGCCAGCAGCCAAGTGGTTGGGGCCGGGACACCTAGCTCTGGGGCCAACGTCCTGACTTTC.

The chain employs TRBV20-1 and TRBJ1-1; 7 nucleotides match TRBD1. Germline CDR1 is DFQATT and CDR2 is SNEGSKA (reference sequence). Trimming cost V 3 bases and J 8 bases; bases outside gene matches: 15. The CDR3 is 15 amino acids. CDR3 bases: TGCAGTGCTAGGGACAGGTTCCCTATCGCCTTCGAAGCTTTCTTT. Translated: CSARDRFPIAFEAFF.

The chain couples TRBV10-3 to TRBJ2-5, with TRBD1 matching over 12 bases. Germline CDR1 and CDR2: ENHRY and SYGVKD. V was pared by 10 bases and J by 5 bases, with 14 bases of the junction left unmatched. The CDR3 spans 16 residues. CDR3 bases: TGTGCCAGCAAGAGGCCGGGACAGGGGGCGCAGGAGACCCAGTACTTC. Its translation is CASKRPGQGAQETQYF.

The chain recombines TRBV20-1 with TRBJ1-1; 9 bases match TRBD1. This CDR3 contains 12 residues. V lost 7 bases and J lost 5; bases outside the gene matches: 5. Germline V gives CDR1 DFQATT, CDR2 SNEGSKA (reference sequence). Here the CDR3 reads CSVGGQGTEAFF. Here the CDR3 DNA reads TGCAGTGTAGGGGGACAGGGAACTGAAGCTTTCTTT.

This sequence joins TRBV7-6 and TRBJ1-2; D is uncertain. V lost 5 bases and J lost 11, with 15 bases in between. Germline V gives CDR1 SGHVS, CDR2 FNYEAQ. The CDR3 has 12 amino acids. CDR3 coding DNA: TGTGCCAGCAGCGCCCCCACTAGCGGATACACCTTC. Translating gives CASSAPTSGYTF.

This clonotype was seen only once. This rearrangement joins TRBV10-3 to TRBJ2-7; 7 bases are shared with TRBD2. With 5 bases clipped from V and 4 bases from J, the junction kept 8 bases outside the gene matches. CDR1 and CDR2 from the germline V gene are ENHRY and SYGVKD. The CDR3 runs to 14 residues. The CDR3 nucleotides read TGTGCCATCAGTCCTGGGCAGGGAGGGTACGAGCAGTACTTC. Protein product: CAISPGQGGYEQYF.

The chain recombines TRBV20-1 with TRBJ2-7, with 14 positions matching TRBD2. Germline loops: CDR1 DFQATT, CDR2 SNEGSKA (reference sequence). This CDR3 region has 16 residues. V lost 4 bases, J lost 3 bases, and 8 bases stayed unmatched. CDR3 loop: CSATPGLAGEFYEQYF. Here the CDR3 DNA reads TGCAGTGCTACTCCGGGACTAGCGGGAGAATTCTACGAGCAGTACTTC.